This note documents a single TCR beta chain sequence. These data are taken from a study of control samples from healthy donors and cancer patients. Clones were read by immunoSEQ multiplex PCR, and TCRdb kept only the in-frame ones, dropping some. This table has about 160,000 clones, roughly 94% appearing once. Germline V lookup: CDR1 SGHTS, CDR2 YDEGEE. Trimming removed 7 bases from V and 0 bases from J; junction bases left unmatched: 10. The CDR3 totals 18 residues. This TCR was sampled from a man in his 60s with colorectal cancer. What was sequenced was PBMCs. V and J are TRBV5-8 and TRBJ2-1, with 13 bases fitting TRBD2. CDR3 DNA: TGTGCCAGCCCCCTGGGACTAGCGGGGATTACCTCCTACAATGAGCAGTTCTTC. Amino acids: CASPLGLAGITSYNEQFF.